This TCR beta chain was identified in a study of T cell responses to AZD1222 COVID-19 vaccine. The germline V gene encodes CDR1 LNHDA and CDR2 SQIVND (reference sequence). The CDR3 covers 13 residues. V lost 9 bases to trimming and J lost 7 bases; unmatched junction nucleotides: 8. Clones were read by immunoSEQ multiplex PCR, and TCRdb kept only the in-frame ones, dropping some. The profile covers about 100,000 clones, with 85% to 90% appearing a single time and less than 20% taken by the ten largest. The chain carries TRBV19 and TRBJ1-5; 8 positions match TRBD1. The receptor was derived from an adult in good health. The sequences come from peripheral blood, collected on day 0 of AZD1222 vaccination. The DNA for the CDR3 is TGTGCCAGCGCGACAGGGGAAAAACAGCCCCAGCATTTT. It codes for CASATGEKQPQHF.